This T cell receptor (beta chain) was recovered during a study of post-analysis software for immune sequencing data. Findings and caveats of the study: Under the F measure, samples that were prepared in one batch clustered strongly together.

With respect to this clonotype: Its specificity is not known.

Prepared libraries of TCR beta cDNA carried unique molecular identifiers. Researchers reported about 500,000 cDNA molecules coming from about 1 to 10 million T cells. TCRdb called the PCR reads again in MiXCR, with one record for every CDR3 protein. In the table there are 750,000 to 950,000 distinct CDR3 sequences, around 50% of which are singletons. The TCR comes from a girl between 5 and 17 years old with multiple sclerosis. The sequenced sample consisted of blood.

Here the CDR3 reads CASSSGLRGGLEEQYF. DNA for the CDR3: TGCGCCAGCAGCTCCGGTCTCAGGGGCGGGCTCGAGGAGCAGTACTTC. The chain recombines TRBV5-1 with TRBJ2-7; D perhaps matches TRBD1 (6 bases). The CDR3 length is 16 residues. With 3 bases removed from V and 7 bases from J, the gap between germline ends came to 23 bases. Germline CDR1 SGHRS, CDR2 YFSETQ.